This TCR beta chain emerged from a study of T-cell reconstitution after alpha-beta-depleted transplantation in children. Germline loops: CDR1 KGHSH, CDR2 LQKENI. The CDR3 totals 14 residues. The ends were cut back, 6 bases at V and 5 bases at J, with 16 bases in the middle. Study observations and caveats: One year after transplant, T-cell counts and diversity came mostly from newly produced T cells. The origin of alpha-beta T cells about two months after transplant was reportedly several hundred expanded graft clones.

This sample's TCRbeta library carried unique molecular identifier barcodes. TCRdb itself ran the PCR reads through MiXCR, one entry per CDR3 protein. The sample lists approximately 1,000,000 distinct CDR3 sequences, around 30% occurring once. This clonotype has only a few counts. Its antigen remains unidentified. The V gene is TRBV18, the J gene TRBJ1-1; D gene ambiguous. The sample consisted of PBMCs, mostly from graft donor cells, taken 360 days after TCRalphabeta/CD19-depleted stem cell transplant. The sequence derives from a boy in the first two years of life who had a stem cell transplant for SCID, so the T cells may come from the graft donor. CDR3 DNA: TGTGCCAGCTCGACCGGTATTGCCAAGACTGAAGCTTTCTTT. Its protein is CASSTGIAKTEAFF.